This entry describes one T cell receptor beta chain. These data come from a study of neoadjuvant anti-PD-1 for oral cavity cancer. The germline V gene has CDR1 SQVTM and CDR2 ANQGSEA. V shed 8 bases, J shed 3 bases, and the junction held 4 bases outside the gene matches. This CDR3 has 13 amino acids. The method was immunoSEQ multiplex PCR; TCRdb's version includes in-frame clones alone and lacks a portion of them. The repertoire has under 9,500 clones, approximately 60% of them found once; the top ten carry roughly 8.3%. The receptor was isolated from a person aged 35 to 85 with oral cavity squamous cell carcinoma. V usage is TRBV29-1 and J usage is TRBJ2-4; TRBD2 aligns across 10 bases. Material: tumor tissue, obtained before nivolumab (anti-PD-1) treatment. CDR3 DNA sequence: TGCAGCTTAGCGGGAGGAGGCAAAAACATTCAGTACTTC. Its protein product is CSLAGGGKNIQYF. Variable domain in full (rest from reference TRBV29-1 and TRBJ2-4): SAVISQKPSRDICQRGTSLTIQCQVDSQVTMMFWYRQQPGQSLTLIATANQGSEATYESGFVIDKFPISRPNLTFSTLTVSNMSPEDSSIYLCSLAGGGKNIQYFGAGTRLSVL.